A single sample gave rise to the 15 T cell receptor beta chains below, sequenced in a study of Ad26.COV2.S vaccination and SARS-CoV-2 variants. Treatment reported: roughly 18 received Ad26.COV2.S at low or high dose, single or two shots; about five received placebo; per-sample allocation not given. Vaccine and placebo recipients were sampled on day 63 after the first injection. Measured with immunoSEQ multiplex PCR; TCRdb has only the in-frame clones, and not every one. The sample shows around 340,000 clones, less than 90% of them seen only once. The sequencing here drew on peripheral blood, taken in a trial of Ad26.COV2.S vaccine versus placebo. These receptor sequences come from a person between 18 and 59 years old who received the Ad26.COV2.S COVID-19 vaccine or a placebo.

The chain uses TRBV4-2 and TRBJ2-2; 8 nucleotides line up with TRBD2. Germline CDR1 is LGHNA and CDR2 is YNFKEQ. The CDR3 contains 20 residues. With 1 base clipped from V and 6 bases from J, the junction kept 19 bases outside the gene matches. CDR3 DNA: TGTGCCAGCAGCCAAGCGGGCTGGACGGGGGGGCTAAGTTCGGCCGGGGAGCTGTTTTTT. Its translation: CASSQAGWTGGLSSAGELFF.

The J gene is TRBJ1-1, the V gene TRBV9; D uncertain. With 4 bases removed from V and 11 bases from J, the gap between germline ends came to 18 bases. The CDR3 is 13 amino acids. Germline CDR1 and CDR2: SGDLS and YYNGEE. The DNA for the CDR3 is TGTGCCAGCAGCCCCGATTTGAGCGTAATCGCTTTCTTT. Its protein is CASSPDLSVIAFF. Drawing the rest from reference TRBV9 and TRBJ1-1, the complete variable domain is DSGVTQTPKHLITATGQRVTLRCSPRSGDLSVYWYQQSLDQGLQFLIQYYNGEERAKGNILERFSAQQFPDLHSELNLSSLELGDSALYFCASSPDLSVIAFFGQGTRLTVV.

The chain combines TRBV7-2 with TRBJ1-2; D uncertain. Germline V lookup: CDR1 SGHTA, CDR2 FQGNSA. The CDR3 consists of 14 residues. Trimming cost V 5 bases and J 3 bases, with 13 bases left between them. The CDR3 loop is CASSTPREDYGYTF. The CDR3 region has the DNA TGTGCCAGCAGCACACCTCGGGAGGACTATGGCTACACCTTC.

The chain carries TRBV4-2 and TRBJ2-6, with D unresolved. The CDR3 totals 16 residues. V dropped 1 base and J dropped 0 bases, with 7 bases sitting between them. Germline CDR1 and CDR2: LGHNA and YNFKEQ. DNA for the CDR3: TGTGCCAGCAGCCAAGCGAAACGCTCTGGGGCCAACGTCCTGACTTTC. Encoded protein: CASSQAKRSGANVLTF.

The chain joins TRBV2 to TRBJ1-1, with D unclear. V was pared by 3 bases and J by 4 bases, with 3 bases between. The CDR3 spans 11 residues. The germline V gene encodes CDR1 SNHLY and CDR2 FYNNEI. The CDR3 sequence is CASSDVTEAFF. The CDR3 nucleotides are TGTGCCAGCAGTGATGTCACTGAAGCTTTCTTT.

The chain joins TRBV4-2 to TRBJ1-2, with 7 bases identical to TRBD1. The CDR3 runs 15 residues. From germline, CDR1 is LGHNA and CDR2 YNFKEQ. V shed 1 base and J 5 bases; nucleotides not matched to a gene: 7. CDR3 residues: CASSQADRDGYGYTF. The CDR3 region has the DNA TGTGCCAGCAGCCAAGCTGACAGGGATGGATATGGCTACACCTTC.

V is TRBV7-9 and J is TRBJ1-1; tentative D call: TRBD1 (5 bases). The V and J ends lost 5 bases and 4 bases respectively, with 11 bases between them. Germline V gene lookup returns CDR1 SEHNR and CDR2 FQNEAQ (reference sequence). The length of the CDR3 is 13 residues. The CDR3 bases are TGTGCCAGCAGCGCCCCTGGGGCCACTGAAGCTTTCTTT. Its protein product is CASSAPGATEAFF.

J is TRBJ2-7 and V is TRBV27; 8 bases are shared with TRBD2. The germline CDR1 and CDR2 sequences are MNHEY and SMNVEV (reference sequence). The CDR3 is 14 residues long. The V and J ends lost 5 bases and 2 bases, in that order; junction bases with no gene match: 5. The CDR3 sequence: CASSPGLGAYEQYF. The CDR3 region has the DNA TGTGCCAGCAGTCCGGGACTAGGAGCCTACGAGCAGTACTTC.

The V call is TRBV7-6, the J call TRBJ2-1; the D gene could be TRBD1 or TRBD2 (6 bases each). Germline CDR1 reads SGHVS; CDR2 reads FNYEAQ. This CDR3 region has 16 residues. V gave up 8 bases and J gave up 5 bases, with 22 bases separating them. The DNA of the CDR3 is TGTGCCAGCGCCCTACCCCCGGGGGCGTTCAACAATGAGCAGTTCTTC. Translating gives CASALPPGAFNNEQFF.

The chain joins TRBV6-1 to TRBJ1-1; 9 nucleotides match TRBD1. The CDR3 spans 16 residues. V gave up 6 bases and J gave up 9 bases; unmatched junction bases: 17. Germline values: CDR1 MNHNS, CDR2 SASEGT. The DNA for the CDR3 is TGTGCCAGCAGGGAAATAAGACAGGGGGGGAGGGTTAAAGCTTTCTTT. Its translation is CASREIRQGGRVKAFF.

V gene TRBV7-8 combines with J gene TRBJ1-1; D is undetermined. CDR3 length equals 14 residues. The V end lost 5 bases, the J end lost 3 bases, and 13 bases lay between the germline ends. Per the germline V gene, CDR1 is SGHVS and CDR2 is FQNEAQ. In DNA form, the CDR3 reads TGTGCCAGCAGCCCCGTCAATCGGGACACTGAAGCTTTCTTT. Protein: CASSPVNRDTEAFF.

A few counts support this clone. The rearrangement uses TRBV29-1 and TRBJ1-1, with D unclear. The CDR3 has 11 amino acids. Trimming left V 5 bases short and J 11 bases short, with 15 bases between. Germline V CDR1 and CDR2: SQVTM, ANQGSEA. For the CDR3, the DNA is TGCAGCGTTTTGGGGTTCGGGCAGGCTTTCTTT. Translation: CSVLGFGQAFF.

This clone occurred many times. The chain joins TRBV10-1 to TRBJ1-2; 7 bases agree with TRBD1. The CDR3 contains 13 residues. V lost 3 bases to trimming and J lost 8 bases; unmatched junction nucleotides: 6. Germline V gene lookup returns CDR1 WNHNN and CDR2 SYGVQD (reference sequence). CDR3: CASSDLTGKGYTF. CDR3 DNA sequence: TGCGCCAGCAGTGACTTGACAGGGAAAGGCTACACCTTC.

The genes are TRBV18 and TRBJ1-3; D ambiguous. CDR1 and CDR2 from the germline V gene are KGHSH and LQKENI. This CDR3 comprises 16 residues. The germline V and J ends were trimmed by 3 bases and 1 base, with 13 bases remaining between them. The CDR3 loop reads CASSPRPPQSGNTIYF. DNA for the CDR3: TGTGCCAGCTCACCCCGACCCCCCCAGTCTGGAAACACCATATATTTT.

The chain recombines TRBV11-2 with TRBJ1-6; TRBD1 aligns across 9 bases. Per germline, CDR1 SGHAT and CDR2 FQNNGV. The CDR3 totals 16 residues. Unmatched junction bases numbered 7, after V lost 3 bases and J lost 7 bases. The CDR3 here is CASSFATGTGNSPLHF. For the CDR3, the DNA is TGTGCCAGCAGCTTCGCCACCGGGACAGGGAATTCACCCCTCCACTTT.